Shown below are 16 T cell receptor beta chains from a single sample sequenced in a study of T cells after yellow fever vaccination. MiXCR, applied by TCRdb to the 5' RACE reads, yields one record per CDR3 protein. The sample consists of 25,000 to 35,000 distinct CDR3 sequences, approximately 6.5% of them appearing once. The material was PBMCs, either bulk or a sorted T-cell subset (CD4+, CD8+, memory, or dextramer-sorted; not recorded which), obtained on the day of the yellow fever booster vaccination. All receptors derive from a man younger than 40 who received the YFV17D yellow fever vaccine.

The chain couples TRBV5-1 to TRBJ2-5, with 8 bases aligning to TRBD2. The CDR3 is 15 amino acids. V lost 4 bases, J lost 5 bases, and 10 bases stayed unmatched. Germline CDR1 reads SGHRS; CDR2 reads YFSETQ. The CDR3 region has the DNA TGCGCCAGCAGCCCGGGGGGGGATCGATTGGAGACCCAGTACTTC. Translated: CASSPGGDRLETQYF.

In DNA form, the CDR3 reads TGTGCCAGCAGTTATAAGACTAGCGGGAGCTACGAGCAGTACTTC. It yields the protein CASSYKTSGSYEQYF. The chain combines TRBV7-8 with TRBJ2-7, with TRBD2 identical over 12 bases. Germline trimming cut 6 bases from V and 3 bases from J; bases unmatched to any gene: 6. Germline CDR1 and CDR2: SGHVS and FQNEAQ. CDR3 length: 15 amino acids.

Ten or more counts support this clonotype. The chain links TRBV6-1 to TRBJ2-6; D gene unclear. CDR1 MNHNS and CDR2 SASEGT come from the germline V gene. The germline V and J ends were trimmed by 6 bases and 0 bases, with 9 bases remaining between them. This CDR3 has 15 residues. CDR3 DNA sequence: TGTGCCAGCAGGCCACTGACCTCTGGGGCCAACGTCCTGACTTTC. Translated, it gives CASRPLTSGANVLTF.

The V call is TRBV20-1, the J call TRBJ1-5; a weak D match, TRBD1 (5 bases). Looked up from germline, CDR1 is DFQATT and CDR2 is SNEGSKA (reference sequence). V lost 3 bases and J 4 bases, leaving 13 bases between the germline ends. There are 14 residues in the CDR3. CDR3 bases: TGCAGTGCTAGCTTAGGGGTTCGAAATCAGCCCCAGCATTTT. Translation: CSASLGVRNQPQHF.

This clonotype was seen only a few times. This chain uses TRBV29-1 with TRBJ2-1; 10 bases are a match to TRBD2. Germline V gives CDR1 SQVTM, CDR2 ANQGSEA. The V segment lost 8 bases and the J segment 2 bases; nucleotides outside the gene matches: 21. CDR3 length: 19 amino acids. The CDR3 sequence: CSTEFGGLAAPAPYNEQFF. As DNA, the CDR3 is TGCAGCACGGAGTTCGGAGGACTAGCGGCCCCAGCTCCCTACAATGAGCAGTTCTTC.

This clonotype was recorded at least ten times. The chain carries TRBV7-9 and TRBJ2-7, with D perhaps matching TRBD2 (6 bases). The germline CDR1 and CDR2 sequences are SEHNR and FQNEAQ (reference sequence). The CDR3 spans 13 residues. V was pared by 4 bases and J by 9 bases, with 16 bases between. The CDR3 reads CASSSGASSGQYF. The CDR3 nucleotides read TGTGCCAGCAGCTCGGGAGCTAGCTCGGGGCAGTACTTC.

In regard to this clonotype: A single base separates this from a much larger clone, so it may be a read error. The V call is TRBV12-3 or TRBV12-4, the J call TRBJ2-2; the D call may be TRBD1 or TRBD2 (5 bases each). The CDR3 totals 15 residues. Between the trimmed V and J ends, which lost 3 bases and 9 bases, there was a span of 17 bases. For the CDR3, the DNA is TGTGCCAGCAGTTTTGTCCGGGGCGACTCCCGGGAGCTGTTTTTT. Protein sequence: CASSFVRGDSRELFF.

This clonotype was counted many times. The gene calls are TRBV6-4 and TRBJ2-3; D remains ambiguous. The CDR3 loop spans 13 amino acids. The germline V and J ends were trimmed by 0 bases and 7 bases, with 8 bases remaining between them. Germline CDR1 is MRHNA and CDR2 is SNTAGT. The DNA of the CDR3 is TGTGCCAGCAGTGACTCGGGCTCAAATACGCAGTATTTT. Encoded protein: CASSDSGSNTQYF.

Comments on this clonotype: This may be a read error: a much more frequent sequence differs by one nucleotide. The chain is built from TRBV7-2 and TRBJ2-2; D uncertain. Germline values: CDR1 SGHTA, CDR2 FQGNSA. The V end lost 7 bases, the J end lost 4 bases, and 10 bases lay between the germline ends. This CDR3 region has 13 residues. CDR3 DNA sequence: TGTGCCAGCATACCGGTAGTCACCGGGGAGCTGTTTTTT. It codes for CASIPVVTGELFF. Full variable domain (missing parts from reference TRBV7-2 and TRBJ2-2): GAGVSQSPSNKVTEKGKDVELRCDPISGHTALYWYRQSLGQGLEFLIYFQGNSAPDKSGLPSDRFSAERTGGSVSTLTIQRTQQEDSAVYLCASIPVVTGELFFGEGSRLTVL.

This clonotype was detected only a few times. The chain has TRBV27 and TRBJ2-1; D tentatively reads TRBD1 or TRBD2 (5 bases each). This CDR3 spans 11 amino acids. The V end was cut by 5 bases, the J end by 13 bases, with 12 bases between. Per germline, CDR1 MNHEY and CDR2 SMNVEV (reference sequence). CDR3 amino acids: CASSREGLQFF. DNA of the CDR3: TGTGCCAGCAGTCGCGAGGGGCTCCAGTTCTTC.

The chain recombines TRBV5-5 with TRBJ2-2; the match to TRBD1 covers 8 bases. Germline V gene sequence: CDR1 SGHKS, CDR2 YYEKEE (reference sequence). This CDR3 region has 17 residues. The V and J ends lost 4 bases and 5 bases, in that order; junction bases with no gene match: 13. The CDR3 is CASSPTGVLVYTGELFF. DNA for the CDR3: TGTGCCAGCAGCCCGACAGGGGTTCTCGTTTATACCGGGGAGCTGTTTTTT.

The chain combines TRBV12-3 or TRBV12-4 with TRBJ2-5; TRBD1 matches 9 bases. The CDR3 is made up of 15 amino acids. Unmatched junction bases numbered 7, after V lost 5 bases and J lost 3 bases. The CDR3, as DNA: TGTGCCAGCAGTCAGATTGGGACAGGGAAAGAGACCCAGTACTTC. It is translated as CASSQIGTGKETQYF.

This clonotype has a count of ten or more. The germline gene is not matched at one end of the junction; a read error may be the cause. The chain is built from TRBV7-2 and TRBJ1-6; D is unclear. Germline lookup yields CDR1 SGHTA and CDR2 FQGNSA. This CDR3 comprises 13 residues. The CDR3 nucleotides read TGTGCCAGCAGCTTATGGGATAACTCACCCCTCCACTTT. Translation: CASSLWDNSPLHF. Complete variable domain (other parts from reference TRBV7-2 and TRBJ1-6): GAGVSQSPSNKVTEKGKDVELRCDPISGHTALYWYRQSLGQGLEFLIYFQGNSAPDKSGLPSDRFSAERTGGSVSTLTIQRTQQEDSAVYLCASSLWDNSPLHFGNGTRLTVT.

This clonotype was seen repeatedly, ten times or more. V and J are TRBV4-3 and TRBJ2-5; 14 bases match TRBD2. J gave up 2 bases and V 4 bases, and 9 bases lay outside the gene matches. Germline V gives CDR1 LGHNA, CDR2 YSLEER. The CDR3 runs to 18 residues. CDR3 coding DNA: TGCGCCAGCAGCCGCCGACTAGCGGGAGGGCCGGATCAAGAGACCCAGTACTTC. It is translated as CASSRRLAGGPDQETQYF.

CDR3 loop: CASSFREAGNTIYF. CDR3 DNA sequence: TGTGCCAGCAGCTTCCGGGAAGCAGGAAACACCATATATTTT. The chain employs TRBV13 and TRBJ1-3; D remains unclear. This CDR3 has 14 residues. Germline loops: CDR1 PRHDT, CDR2 FYEKMQ (reference sequence). V was cut by 3 bases and J by 4 bases, with 10 bases left in between.

This clonotype appeared a few times. The gene calls are TRBV5-5 and TRBJ2-5; 8 bases align to TRBD1. The CDR3 is 15 amino acids. With V trimmed by 2 bases and J by 1 base, 4 bases remained unmatched. Germline CDR1 is SGHKS and CDR2 is YYEKEE (reference sequence). The CDR3 DNA follows: TGTGCCAGCAGCTTTCTCACAGGGGGCCAAGAGACCCAGTACTTC. This gives the protein CASSFLTGGQETQYF.